The 26 T cell receptor beta chains presented below share a single source sample, sequenced in a study of human T cells and chemical hapten exposure. MiXCR, run by TCRdb on the RACE reads, gives a single entry per CDR3 protein. The sample holds about 120,000 distinct CDR3 sequences, around 15% seen once. Time point described: patch test 1, 2 weeks after DPC sensitization. Noted treatment: therapeutic diphenylcyclopropenone sensitization with weekly scalp DPC. Material: whole blood, obtained in connection with sensitization to the hapten diphenylcyclopropenone (DPC). The receptors here all came from a man aged 18 to 29 with alopecia areata. Some clones in this sample may be carry-over from other donors' samples.

There are a few counts of this clonotype. This chain links TRBV18 with TRBJ1-1; D remains ambiguous. The V end was cut by 4 bases, the J end by 1 base, with 13 bases between. Germline CDR1 and CDR2: KGHSH and LQKENI. This CDR3 region has 15 residues. In nucleotides, the CDR3 is TGTGCCAGCTCACTGACTCCGGATTGGAACACTGAAGCTTTCTTT. This sequence encodes CASSLTPDWNTEAFF.

This clonotype was picked up many times. This chain links TRBV20-1 with TRBJ1-2; a possible D gene is TRBD1 (6 bases). The CDR3 length is 16 residues. Germline V gene lookup returns CDR1 DFQATT and CDR2 SNEGSKA (reference sequence). Trimming shortened V by 5 bases and J by 0 bases, and 19 bases separated the two germline ends. CDR3 bases: TGCAGTGCTCCTCAAGGAGGACAGCCGACTAACTATGGCTACACCTTC. It yields the protein CSAPQGGQPTNYGYTF.

CDR3 coding DNA: TGTGCCAGCTCACCACAGGGCACAGATACGCAGTATTTT. Amino acid sequence: CASSPQGTDTQYF. V is TRBV18 and J is TRBJ2-3; D gene ambiguous. This CDR3 has 13 residues. V was pared by 1 base and J by 1 base, with 3 bases between. Germline assignment: CDR1 KGHSH and CDR2 LQKENI.

In its sample, this clonotype was seen many times. This chain uses TRBV6-5 with TRBJ2-5; D ambiguous. Trimming cost V 5 bases and J 5 bases, with 18 bases left between them. Germline values: CDR1 MNHEY, CDR2 SVGAGI. CDR3 length equals 15 residues. The CDR3 region is CASSKGPFRFETQYF. The DNA of the CDR3 is TGTGCCAGCAGTAAAGGGCCGTTTAGGTTCGAGACCCAGTACTTC.

The gene calls are TRBV19 and TRBJ2-1; D may be TRBD1 (5 bases). The CDR3 runs to 16 residues. Trimming pared 5 bases from V and 5 bases from J, leaving 19 bases between. CDR1 is LNHDA and CDR2 is SQIVND in the germline V gene (reference sequence). For the CDR3, the DNA is TGTGCCAGTAGTCCTCCAGGGCTTGCCCTGAACAATGAGCAGTTCTTC. Translating it yields CASSPPGLALNNEQFF. The entire variable domain, with the rest obtained from reference TRBV19 and TRBJ2-1, is as follows: DGGITQSPKYLFRKEGQNVTLSCEQNLNHDAMYWYRQDPGQGLRLIYYSQIVNDFQKGDIAEGYSVSREKKESFPLTVTSAQKNPTAFYLCASSPPGLALNNEQFFGPGTRLTVL.

This clonotype has just a few counts. This chain uses TRBV12-3 or TRBV12-4 with TRBJ2-2, with D possibly matching TRBD1 (6 bases). The CDR3 extends over 15 amino acids. Trimming took 6 bases from V and 2 from J, leaving 13 bases between them. The CDR3 region has the DNA TGTGCCAGCAGACCGGGACAATTCAACACCGGGGAGCTGTTTTTT. Translation gives CASRPGQFNTGELFF.

This clonotype was found a few times. V gene TRBV27 combines with J gene TRBJ2-4, with unresolved D. V was cut by 6 bases and J by 2 bases, with 8 bases left in between. The length of the CDR3 is 13 residues. CDR1 is MNHEY, CDR2 SMNVEV, per germline (reference sequence). Here the CDR3 reads CASSPQSKNIQYF. The CDR3, as DNA: TGTGCCAGCAGCCCCCAGTCCAAAAACATTCAGTACTTC.

The sample holds a few counts of this clonotype. The rearrangement uses TRBV9 and TRBJ1-1, with D unresolved. The CDR3 runs 12 residues. The V end lost 4 bases, the J end lost 5 bases, and 9 bases lay between the germline ends. The germline V gene has CDR1 SGDLS and CDR2 YYNGEE. CDR3 nucleotide sequence: TGTGCCAGCAGCATCCGGTTAACTGAAGCTTTCTTT. This gives the protein CASSIRLTEAFF.

V gene TRBV3-1 combines with J gene TRBJ1-2; D is unresolved. Trimming removed 3 bases at V and 8 bases at J, with 19 bases between. The CDR3 contains 15 residues. CDR1 and CDR2 (germline): LGHDT, YNNKEL (reference sequence). In nucleotides, the CDR3 is TGTGCCAGCAGCCATGAGGGCCGGGCCCCCGCGGGCTACACCTTC. Protein product: CASSHEGRAPAGYTF.

V gene TRBV7-9 combines with J gene TRBJ2-4; the D gene is possibly TRBD2 (6 bases). The CDR3 runs to 15 residues. Per germline, CDR1 SEHNR and CDR2 FQNEAQ (reference sequence). Between the trimmed V and J ends, which lost 5 bases and 6 bases, there was a span of 17 bases. CDR3: CASSPARGIGNIQYF. CDR3 nucleotide sequence: TGTGCCAGCAGCCCCGCCCGGGGGATAGGAAACATTCAGTACTTC.

The genes are TRBV7-6 and TRBJ1-6; TRBD1 matches 7 bases. The V segment lost 5 bases and the J segment 7 bases; nucleotides outside the gene matches: 8. The CDR3 spans 15 residues. Germline CDR1 reads SGHVS; CDR2 reads FNYEAQ. The CDR3 DNA follows: TGTGCCAGCAGCCCCACCGGGACAGCGAATTCACCCCTCCACTTT. Encoded protein: CASSPTGTANSPLHF. Looking up the rest from reference TRBV7-6 and TRBJ1-6 gives the full variable domain: GAGVSQSPRYKVTKRGQDVALRCDPISGHVSLYWYRQALGQGPEFLTYFNYEAQQDKSGLPNDRFSAERPEGSISTLTIQRTEQRDSAMYRCASSPTGTANSPLHFGNGTRLTVT.

This rearrangement joins TRBV12-3 or TRBV12-4 to TRBJ2-3; 8 bases line up with TRBD1. The CDR3 covers 15 residues. V trimming: 7 bases; J trimming: 1 base; junction bases outside the gene matches: 7. In DNA form, the CDR3 reads TGTGCCAGCACCTCGACAGGGGTTCGCACAGATACGCAGTATTTT. Translating it yields CASTSTGVRTDTQYF.

This clonotype has a count of ten or more. The rearrangement links TRBV12-5 to TRBJ1-1; D perhaps matches TRBD1 (5 bases). Germline V gene lookup returns CDR1 LGHNT and CDR2 FRNRAP. The V end lost 6 bases, the J end lost 4 bases, and 9 bases lay between the germline ends. The CDR3 sequence is 12 residues long. Written as DNA, the CDR3 is TGTGCTAGTGGAACAGGTGGCACTGAAGCTTTCTTT. Translation: CASGTGGTEAFF.

This clonotype was picked up a small number of times. The chain combines TRBV6-1 with TRBJ1-1; 7 bases are a match to TRBD1. The CDR3 spans 15 residues. Losses at the gene ends were 5 bases for V and 3 bases for J; bases not matched to a gene: 9. The germline CDR1 and CDR2 sequences are MNHNS and SASEGT. CDR3 in amino acids: CASSYEGQGDTEAFF. In DNA, the CDR3 is TGTGCCAGCAGTTATGAAGGGCAGGGGGACACTGAAGCTTTCTTT.

The rearrangement uses TRBV2 and TRBJ2-7, with 10 bases matching TRBD1. CDR1 and CDR2 (germline): SNHLY, FYNNEI. The CDR3 covers 14 residues. V trimming: 10 bases; J trimming: 0 bases; junction bases outside the gene matches: 6. In DNA, the CDR3 is TGTGCCAACATCCGGGACAGGGGCTCCTACGAGCAGTACGTC. It encodes CANIRDRGSYEQYV.

This clonotype was seen more than once but under ten times. The chain has TRBV11-2 and TRBJ2-1; D is unresolved. Trimming shortened V by 1 base and J by 9 bases, and 19 bases separated the two germline ends. The CDR3 length is 16 residues. CDR1 SGHAT and CDR2 FQNNGV come from the germline V gene. The CDR3 DNA reads as TGTGCCAGCAGCTTAGTCCCCCAGGCGACAACCCCTGAGCAGTTCTTC. As protein: CASSLVPQATTPEQFF.

The sample holds many counts of this clonotype. The chain joins TRBV9 to TRBJ1-2; no firm D call. Germline loops: CDR1 SGDLS, CDR2 YYNGEE. The CDR3 runs to 12 residues. V shed 1 base and J shed 6 bases, with 7 bases lying between them. CDR3 region: CASSVLGDGYTF. The DNA for the CDR3 is TGTGCCAGCAGCGTATTGGGCGATGGCTACACCTTC.

This chain joins TRBV3-1 and TRBJ2-3; D is ambiguous. CDR1 and CDR2 (germline): LGHDT, YNNKEL (reference sequence). The CDR3 runs to 12 residues. V shed 6 bases and J shed 4 bases, with 8 bases lying between them. CDR3 sequence: CASSPTPDTQYF. The CDR3 nucleotides read TGTGCCAGCAGTCCAACCCCAGATACGCAGTATTTT.

This clonotype showed up just a few times. The CDR3 loop reads CSALDSSNEKLFF. CDR3 coding DNA: TGCAGTGCCCTGGACAGCTCTAATGAAAAACTGTTTTTT. The gene calls are TRBV20-1 and TRBJ1-4, with TRBD1 as a possible D gene (6 bases). Looked up from germline, CDR1 is DFQATT and CDR2 is SNEGSKA (reference sequence). The V end lost 6 bases, the J end lost 3 bases, and 11 bases lay between the germline ends. The CDR3 contains 13 residues.

This clonotype was counted ten times or more. The chain links TRBV24-1 to TRBJ2-3; 9 bases are a match to TRBD1. V gave up 2 bases and J gave up 10 bases; unmatched junction bases: 3. CDR1 is KGHDR, CDR2 SFDVKD, per germline. The CDR3 is made up of 13 amino acids. The CDR3 here is CATSDYRGRPQYF. The CDR3 coding sequence is TGTGCCACCAGTGATTACAGGGGGCGCCCGCAGTATTTT.

This clonotype was detected many times. This chain connects TRBV5-1 to TRBJ2-7; TRBD1 matches 9 bases. J lost 5 bases, V lost 4 bases, and 13 bases had no gene match. CDR1 is SGHRS, CDR2 YFSETQ, per germline. The CDR3 loop spans 16 amino acids. The CDR3 sequence is CASSPLTGTGSDEQYF. The CDR3 bases are TGCGCCAGCAGCCCGCTAACCGGGACAGGGAGCGACGAGCAGTACTTC.

This clonotype came up a few times. The chain couples TRBV7-2 to TRBJ2-7; either TRBD1 or TRBD2 may fit D (5 bases each). Germline V CDR1 and CDR2: SGHTA, FQGNSA. The V end lost 1 base, the J end lost 4 bases, and 8 bases lay between the germline ends. The CDR3 extends over 13 amino acids. CDR3 protein: CASSLGGGYEQYF. The CDR3 coding sequence is TGTGCCAGCAGCTTAGGTGGGGGTTACGAGCAGTACTTC.

J is TRBJ1-4 and V is TRBV20-1, with D maybe TRBD1 (6 bases). Trimming pared 0 bases from V and 7 bases from J, leaving 12 bases between. The CDR3 contains 14 residues. The germline V gene has CDR1 DFQATT and CDR2 SNEGSKA (reference sequence). The CDR3 loop reads CSAREVQGGEKLFF. CDR3 nucleotide sequence: TGCAGTGCTAGAGAAGTACAGGGAGGTGAAAAACTGTTTTTT.

Concerning this clonotype: This clone may be a read error of a much larger clone one base away. This chain joins TRBV19 and TRBJ1-1; TRBD1 agrees at 7 bases. With V trimmed by 3 bases and J by 5 bases, 6 bases remained unmatched. The germline gives CDR1 LNHDA, CDR2 SQIVND (reference sequence). This CDR3 contains 14 residues. As DNA, the CDR3 is TGTGCCAGTAGTATCCGTGACAGGGATACTGAAGCTTTCTTT. Translating gives CASSIRDRDTEAFF.

With regard to this clonotype: At one end, the junction sequence differs from germline, possibly due to a read error. The rearrangement joins TRBV6-4 to TRBJ2-2, with 10 bases that match TRBD2. Germline lookup yields CDR1 MRHNA and CDR2 SNTAGT. This CDR3 has 16 residues. DNA of the CDR3: TGTGCCAGCAGTGTGGGGGGACTAGCGAAAACCGGGGAGCTGTTTTTT. The encoded protein is CASSVGGLAKTGELFF.

The chain uses TRBV29-1 and TRBJ2-3, with D perhaps being TRBD1 or TRBD2 (5 bases each). Deletions cut 7 bases from V and 5 bases from J, with 7 bases between. Germline CDR1 and CDR2: SQVTM and ANQGSEA. CDR3 size: 10 residues. In DNA, the CDR3 is TGCAGCGATGGGGGAGATACGCAGTATTTT. The encoded protein is CSDGGDTQYF.